The present T cell receptor (beta chain) was sequenced within a study of Ad26.COV2.S vaccination and SARS-CoV-2 variants. Study at large: The COV1001 Ad26.COV2.S trial arm included the donor.

Study observations and caveats: TCR breadth and depth estimates may have understated total T cell responses. Higher spike-specific TCR breadth was found in vaccine recipients than in placebo recipients. Once vaccination had occurred, spike-specific CD8+ and CD4+ T cell responses reportedly showed substantial breadth.

The treatment is: roughly 19 received Ad26.COV2.S at low or high dose, single or two shots; 5 received placebo; per-sample allocation not given. Collection of the samples took place on day 63 after the first injection of vaccine or placebo. TCRdb's copy holds only in-frame clones and misses some; the assay was immunoSEQ multiplex PCR. The table has hundreds of thousands of clones, roughly 85% seen once; the top ten hold 3.3%. Remarks on this clone: Its antigen is currently unknown.

The clonotype originates from a person between 18 and 65 years old who received the Ad26.COV2.S COVID-19 vaccine or a placebo. The material sequenced was peripheral blood, taken in a trial of Ad26.COV2.S vaccine versus placebo.

The CDR3 nucleotides read TGCGCCAGCAGCGGGACAGGGCTTGTCGAGCAGTACTTC. This encodes CASSGTGLVEQYF. The rearrangement joins TRBV5-1 to TRBJ2-7; 9 bases align to TRBD1. CDR1 and CDR2 from the germline V gene are SGHRS and YFSETQ. The CDR3 has 13 residues. Unmatched junction bases numbered 5, after V lost 4 bases and J lost 6 bases.